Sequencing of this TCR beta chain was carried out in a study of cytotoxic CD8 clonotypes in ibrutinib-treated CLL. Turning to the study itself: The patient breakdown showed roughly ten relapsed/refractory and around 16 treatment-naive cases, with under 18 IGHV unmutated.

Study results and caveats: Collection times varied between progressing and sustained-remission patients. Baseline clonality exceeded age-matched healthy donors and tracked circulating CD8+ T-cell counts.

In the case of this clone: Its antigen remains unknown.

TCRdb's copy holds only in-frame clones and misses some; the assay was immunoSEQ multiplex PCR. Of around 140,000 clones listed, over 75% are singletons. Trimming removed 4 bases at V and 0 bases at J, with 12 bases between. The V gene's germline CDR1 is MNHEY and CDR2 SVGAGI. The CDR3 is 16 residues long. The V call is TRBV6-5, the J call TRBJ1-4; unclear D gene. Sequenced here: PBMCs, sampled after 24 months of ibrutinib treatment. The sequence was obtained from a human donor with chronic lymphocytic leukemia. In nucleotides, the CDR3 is TGTGCCAGCAGTTTGGAAGGTCCCACAACTAATGAAAAACTGTTTTTT. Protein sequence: CASSLEGPTTNEKLFF.